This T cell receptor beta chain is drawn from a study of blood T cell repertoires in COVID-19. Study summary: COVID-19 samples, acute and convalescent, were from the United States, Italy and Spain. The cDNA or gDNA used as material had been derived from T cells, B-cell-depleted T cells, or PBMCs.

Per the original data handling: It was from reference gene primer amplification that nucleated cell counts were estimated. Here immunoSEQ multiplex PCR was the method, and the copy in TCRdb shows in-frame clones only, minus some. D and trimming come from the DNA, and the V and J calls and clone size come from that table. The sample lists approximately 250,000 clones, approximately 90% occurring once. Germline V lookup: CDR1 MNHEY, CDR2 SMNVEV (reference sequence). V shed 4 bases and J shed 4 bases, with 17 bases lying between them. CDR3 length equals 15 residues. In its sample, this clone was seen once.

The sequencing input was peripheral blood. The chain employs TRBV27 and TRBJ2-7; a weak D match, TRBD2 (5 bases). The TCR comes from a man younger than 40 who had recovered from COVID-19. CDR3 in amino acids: CASSSRWTHTYEQYF. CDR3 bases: TGTGCCAGCAGTTCGCGATGGACTCATACATACGAGCAGTACTTC.